These T cell receptor beta chains were read from a single sample in a study of T cell changes during pregnancy in multiple sclerosis. Assay used: immunoSEQ multiplex PCR; TCRdb lists only in-frame clones, some missing. The data contain tens of thousands of clones, about 90% of them seen just once; the ten biggest clones take up about 0.57%. The specimen comprised CD4+ T cells from peripheral blood mononuclear cells, sampled in the second trimester of pregnancy. Receptor source: a female donor with multiple sclerosis, enrolled in a pregnancy study. Each CDR3 is given with its conserved first and last residue. D genes are given only for firm matches.

TRBV28	TRBJ2-7	TRBD2	CASSSPRDSGSLYEQYF
TRBV6-5	TRBJ2-5	.	CACQRAGNQETQYF
TRBV6-6	TRBJ2-7	TRBD2	CASRFDSGRAREQYF
TRBV11-2	TRBJ2-1	TRBD1	CASSLRVTGGNEQFF
TRBV6-5	TRBJ1-4	TRBD1	CASRRTGDEKLFF
TRBV29-1	TRBJ1-4	.	CSAFGMGNEKLFF
TRBV7-6	TRBJ2-7	TRBD2	CASSSQTSASEQYF
TRBV5-1	TRBJ2-1	.	CASSLAAGAIRNGQFF
TRBV5-4	TRBJ2-1	.	CASSPQTGGRDEQFF
TRBV4-1	TRBJ2-3	TRBD2	CASSQPLLAGGSDTQYF
TRBV5-6	TRBJ1-5	.	CASSLGFGVNQPQHF
TRBV14	TRBJ2-1	TRBD2	CASSQGLAGAGNEQFF
TRBV7-3	TRBJ2-1	TRBD2	CASSPLSGSSYNEQFF
TRBV4-3	TRBJ1-4	.	CASSQEREDEKLFF
TRBV18	TRBJ1-2	TRBD1	CASSSQTGSVSYGYTF
TRBV11-2	TRBJ1-5	.	CASSPGPVGQPQHF
TRBV1	TRBJ2-7	.	CTSSPKDSPKEQYF
TRBV7-2	TRBJ2-5	TRBD1	CASSPRTGAGTQYF
TRBV5-1	TRBJ2-5	.	CASSLDGRGGETQYF
TRBV19	TRBJ1-2	.	CASSIGTGVINYGYTF
TRBV18	TRBJ2-2	TRBD2	CASSPGTSNLGELFF
TRBV27	TRBJ2-7	TRBD2	CASSLRNGKGRVASGRPYSYEQYF
TRBV27	TRBJ1-3	.	CASRKTGTGNTIYF
TRBV28	TRBJ2-7	.	CASSLAAYEQYF
TRBV18	TRBJ2-1	TRBD2	CASSPRTSGSYNEQFF
TRBV4-1	TRBJ2-1	TRBD1	CASSQESTWDSTINEQFF
TRBV29-1	TRBJ2-2	TRBD2	CSVELAGGTGELFF
TRBV27	TRBJ2-5	.	CASSPYLRPLISETQYF
TRBV11-2	TRBJ2-7	TRBD2	CASSLALTSGAYEQYF
TRBV7-9	TRBJ1-2	.	CASSPWAGRDAGYTF
TRBV29-1	TRBJ2-1	TRBD1	CSANFRDRERGSASYNEQFF
TRBV6-1	TRBJ2-7	.	CASTFRGSYYEQYF
TRBV6-5	TRBJ1-1	.	CASRLSQGLGTEAFF
TRBV6-6	TRBJ1-4	TRBD1	CASSYQTGGRSEKLFF
TRBV6-5	TRBJ1-2	.	CASKLGTVNYGYTF
TRBV7-2	TRBJ1-2	TRBD1	CASSSTGGYGYTF
TRBV2	TRBJ1-3	.	CASNQGADGNTIYF
TRBV11-3	TRBJ2-5	TRBD2	CASSFKLAGVWETQYF
TRBV5-6	TRBJ1-3	.	CASSGDDGTPTNTIYF
TRBV10-3	TRBJ2-1	TRBD2	CAISHWTSGSLLQFF
TRBV27	TRBJ2-7	TRBD2	CASSAITSGSQYEQYF
TRBV11-2	TRBJ2-4	TRBD2	CASSFGLAGGNIQYF
TRBV6-1	TRBJ2-5	TRBD1	CASSVRDSLQTQYF
TRBV5-1	TRBJ2-2	TRBD2	CASSLEFVGLAGPTNTGELFF
TRBV6-4	TRBJ2-3	TRBD2	CATREPSGRSSDTQYF
TRBV19	TRBJ2-5	.	CASSTGNQETQYF
TRBV6-5	TRBJ2-7	.	CASRRRETGTYEQYF
TRBV27	TRBJ2-7	TRBD2	CASSAGTRFSEQYF
TRBV4-3	TRBJ2-5	TRBD2	CASSRGTSGVQETQYF
TRBV7-9	TRBJ1-1	.	CASSLGGLTEAFF
TRBV4-2	TRBJ2-1	TRBD2	CASSSRRGGLARANEQFF
TRBV5-1	TRBJ2-2	TRBD1	CASSLRTGAVPNTGELFF
TRBV9	TRBJ1-3	TRBD1	CASSVEGRRTGDGNTIYF
TRBV29-1	TRBJ2-5	.	CSVEYGVGETQYF
TRBV7-2	TRBJ1-4	.	CASSLSQGGSEKLFF